A selection of T cell receptor beta chains follows, all from one sample in a study of blood T cell repertoires in COVID-19. Assay: immunoSEQ multiplex PCR; the TCRdb copy retains only in-frame clones and omits some. The table shows about 240,000 clones, with about 86% occurring only once. The sequencing input was PBMCs or T cells enriched from blood (not recorded which). The receptors stem from a woman aged 40 to 55 with acute COVID-19. CDR3s include the opening cysteine and the closing phenylalanine or tryptophan. Fields, in order: J gene, D gene, V gene, clone size, CDR3 DNA, CDR3 protein. A D gene is named only where the DNA matches it firmly. Size is stated for part of the rows, as once, few or many counts, or as a class when the clone is expanded.

TRBJ2-4 | NA | TRBV6-5 | NA | TGTGCCAGCAGTTCTGACCTGGAAGCGGCCAAAAACATTCAGTACTTC | CASSSDLEAAKNIQYF
TRBJ2-1 | NA | TRBV14 | NA | TGTGCCAGCAGCCCCAGGGTTTCCTACAATGAGCAGTTCTTC | CASSPRVSYNEQFF
TRBJ2-7 | NA | TRBV23-1 | NA | TGCGCCAGCAGTCAACCGAGGATCTACGAGCAGTACTTC | CASSQPRIYEQYF
TRBJ2-5 | TRBD1 | TRBV7-8 | NA | TGTGCCAGCAGCTCCGGGACAGGGGGCGCTTGGGAGACCCAGTACTTC | CASSSGTGGAWETQYF
TRBJ2-7 | TRBD2 | TRBV7-8 | NA | TGTGCCAGCAGCTTAGGTGAGGGAGGGAACTACGAGCAGTACTTC | CASSLGEGGNYEQYF
TRBJ2-5 | TRBD2 | TRBV13 | once | TGTGCCAGCACCCTGACTAGCGGGAGAAGAGAGACCCAGTACTTC | CASTLTSGRRETQYF
TRBJ2-7 | TRBD1 | TRBV15 | NA | TGTGCCACCAGCAGAGGAGCCGGGACAGGGGCCTACGAGCAGTACTTC | CATSRGAGTGAYEQYF
TRBJ1-4 | NA | TRBV13 | NA | TGTGCCAGCAGCTTTACCCACAGGGTTGCTGAAAAACTGTTTTTT | CASSFTHRVAEKLFF
TRBJ2-4 | TRBD1 | TRBV19 | NA | TGTGCCAGTAGCCCGGGACAGGGCTTCGTTCAGTACTTC | CASSPGQGFVQYF
TRBJ1-2 | TRBD1 | TRBV20-1 | NA | TGCAGTGCTAGTCTTGACCGGACAGGGGAACACTATGGCTACACCTTC | CSASLDRTGEHYGYTF
TRBJ1-6 | TRBD1 | TRBV19 | NA | TGTGCCAGTAGTACGACAGGGAACGGTAATTCACCCCTCCACTTT | CASSTTGNGNSPLHF
TRBJ2-5 | TRBD1 | TRBV27 | NA | TGTGCCAGCAGTTTATCCGGGACAGGGTACCTCCAAGAGACCCAGTACTTC | CASSLSGTGYLQETQYF
TRBJ1-1 | NA | TRBV3-1/TRBV3-2 | NA | TGTGCCAGCAGCCAAGTGGCAGGGGCGGGCGGAGTGAACACTGAAGCTTTCTTT | CASSQVAGAGGVNTEAFF
TRBJ2-7 | NA | TRBV4-2 | NA | TGTGCCAGCAGCCAGGGCGGGACAGCCCCCGGGGAGCAGTACTTC | CASSQGGTAPGEQYF
TRBJ2-5 | TRBD2 | TRBV5-8 | NA | TGTGCCAGCAGCTTGGGGGAGACTAGCAGCCAAGAGACCCAGTACTTC | CASSLGETSSQETQYF
TRBJ1-6 | TRBD1 | TRBV5-1 | NA | TGCGCCAGCAGCTTGACAGGGACAGGGTTAAATTCACCCCTCCACTTT | CASSLTGTGLNSPLHF
TRBJ2-7 | TRBD1 | TRBV5-6 | NA | TGTGCCAGCAGCCCATGGACAGGGCGGGACTCCTACGAGCAGTACTTC | CASSPWTGRDSYEQYF
TRBJ2-1 | TRBD2 | TRBV6-5 | NA | TGTGCCACGAAAATCCTAGCGGGAGCTGTGAATGAGCAGTTCTTC | CATKILAGAVNEQFF
TRBJ2-7 | TRBD2 | TRBV11-2 | NA | TGTGCCAGCAGCTTAGGGGGACTAGCGGGACCCCACGAGCAGTACTTC | CASSLGGLAGPHEQYF
TRBJ2-2 | TRBD2 | TRBV5-1 | NA | TGCGCCAGCAGCCCCGGAGCGGGAGTTAGGACCGGGGAGCTGTTTTTT | CASSPGAGVRTGELFF
TRBJ1-3 | NA | TRBV11-3 | NA | TGTGCCAGCAGCACCCACTCAGGGTCTGGAAACACCATATATTTT | CASSTHSGSGNTIYF
TRBJ2-2 | TRBD2 | TRBV11-1 | once | TGTGCCAGCAGCTCGGGACTAGCGGGATCCACCGGGGAGCTGTTTTTT | CASSSGLAGSTGELFF
TRBJ2-7 | TRBD1 | TRBV4-1 | NA | TGCGCCAGCAGCCACTCCAGACAGGGGGCCTCCTACGAGCAGTACTTC | CASSHSRQGASYEQYF
TRBJ1-1 | NA | TRBV15 | NA | TGTGCCACCAGCAGAGATACCACATTCAGGAACACTGAAGCTTTCTTT | CATSRDTTFRNTEAFF
TRBJ1-1 | TRBD1 | TRBV7-9 | NA | TGTGCCAGCAGCAAAGGGACAGCTTACACTGAAGCTTTCTTT | CASSKGTAYTEAFF
TRBJ1-5 | NA | TRBV7-9 | NA | TGTGCCAGCAGCTTAGTTACAGGCTTAAATCAGCCCCAGCATTTT | CASSLVTGLNQPQHF
TRBJ2-3 | TRBD2 | TRBV5-4 | NA | TGTGCCAGCAGCTTCGGGACTAGCGTCACAGATACGCAGTATTTT | CASSFGTSVTDTQYF
TRBJ2-1 | NA | TRBV2 | NA | TGTGCCAGCAGGGAAGGGCCAGGTTTCTTCAATGAGCAGTTCTTC | CASREGPGFFNEQFF
TRBJ2-1 | NA | TRBV5-1 | NA | TGCGCCAGCAGCTTGACAGGAGCCGGCAATGAGCAGTTCTTC | CASSLTGAGNEQFF
TRBJ2-3 | NA | TRBV2 | NA | TGTGCCAGCACACCGGAGGAGGATACGCAGTATTTT | CASTPEEDTQYF
TRBJ2-1 | TRBD1 | TRBV2 | NA | TGTGCCAGCAGTCAAAATACAGGGGCTGCCATTGATGAGCAGTTCTTC | CASSQNTGAAIDEQFF
TRBJ2-2 | NA | TRBV24-1 | once | TGTGCCACCAGTGATTTGAACAGAGATACCGGGGAGCTGTTTTTT | CATSDLNRDTGELFF
TRBJ2-7 | TRBD2 | TRBV27 | NA | TGTGCCAGCAGTTTCTCACAACTGGGACTAGCGGGAGGGAGATACGAGCAGTACTTC | CASSFSQLGLAGGRYEQYF
TRBJ1-6 | TRBD1 | TRBV6-5 | few | TGTGCCAGCAGGGGGGGACAGGGGTATAATTCACCCCTCCACTTT | CASRGGQGYNSPLHF
TRBJ2-2 | TRBD2 | TRBV15 | NA | TGTGCCACCAGCCTCGGACTAGCGTTTTCGAACACCGGGGAGCTGTTTTTT | CATSLGLAFSNTGELFF
TRBJ1-1 | NA | TRBV30 | few | TGTGCCTGGAGCCGAGAGAACACTGAAGCTTTCTTT | CAWSRENTEAFF
TRBJ1-2 | NA | TRBV5-1 | NA | TGCGCCAGCAGCTTCCAAGGACGAGGAGGCGGCTATGGCTACACCTTC | CASSFQGRGGGYGYTF
TRBJ2-1 | NA | TRBV10-3 | NA | TGTGCCATCATGGGGGGCAATGAGCAGTTCTTC | CAIMGGNEQFF
TRBJ1-2 | TRBD1 | TRBV29-1 | NA | TGCAGCGCCCGGTCAGGGGGGTTATATGGCTACACCTTC | CSARSGGLYGYTF
TRBJ2-2 | NA | TRBV19 | NA | TGTGCCAGTAGTCAGGGGGACTCCCAGGACACCGGGGAGCTGTTTTTT | CASSQGDSQDTGELFF
TRBJ1-6 | NA | TRBV6-4 | NA | TGTGCCAGCAGTGAACAGAGAAATTCACCCCTCCACTTT | CASSEQRNSPLHF
TRBJ2-3 | NA | TRBV3-1/TRBV3-2 | NA | TGTGCCAGCAGCCAAGATGCTAGCGGCACAGATACGCAGTATTTT | CASSQDASGTDTQYF
TRBJ2-7 | NA | TRBV7-9 | NA | TGTGCCAGCAGCTTAGCCCCTAACTACGAGCAGTACTTC | CASSLAPNYEQYF
TRBJ2-5 | TRBD1 | TRBV2 | NA | TGTGCCAGCAGTCAGGGACAGGGGGATGGAGAGACCCAGTACTTC | CASSQGQGDGETQYF
TRBJ1-5 | NA | TRBV5-1 | NA | TGCGCCAGCAGCTGGCCAGGGGCGGACGGCAATCAGCCCCAGCATTTT | CASSWPGADGNQPQHF